Listed here are 25 T cell receptor beta chains from one sample, sequenced in a study of metastatic and nonmetastatic thyroid tumors. TCRdb re-processed the PCR reads through MiXCR. Here the sample spans 20,000 to 25,000 clones, about 20% being singletons. Until they underwent thyroid surgery, no patient had received any treatment. Sequenced material: adjacent normal tissue. These receptors were obtained from a female donor with papillary thyroid cancer or a benign thyroid nodule (not recorded which). Some clones in this sample may be carry-over from other donors' samples.

The table lists this clone with a few counts. This chain uses TRBV28 with TRBJ2-2, with 14 bases identical to TRBD2. Germline lookup yields CDR1 MDHEN and CDR2 SYDVKM. The CDR3 has 18 amino acids. Trimming took 3 bases from V and 13 from J; bases not matched to a gene: 16. The CDR3 region is CASSFTSGLAGVLWGLFF. CDR3 in DNA: TGTGCCAGCAGTTTTACCTCGGGACTAGCGGGAGTTCTATGGGGGCTGTTTTTT. Using reference TRBV28 and TRBJ2-2 for the parts outside the CDR3, the full variable domain is DVKVTQSSRYLVKRTGEKVFLECVQDMDHENMFWYRQDPGLGLRLIYFSYDVKMKEKGDIPEGYSVSREKKERFSLILESASTNQTSMYLCASSFTSGLAGVLWGLFFGEGSRLTVL.

This clone was counted ten times or more. The V call is TRBV7-8, the J call TRBJ2-7; TRBD2 matches at 8 bases. This CDR3 comprises 13 residues. V trimming: 4 bases; J trimming: 7 bases; junction bases outside the gene matches: 6. Germline V gene lookup returns CDR1 SGHVS and CDR2 FQNEAQ. The CDR3 nucleotides read TGTGCCAGCAGCTCAGGACTAGCTCGGGAGCAGTACTTC. Protein sequence: CASSSGLAREQYF.

Many counts were recorded for this clone. The chain employs TRBV5-4 and TRBJ2-2; D uncertain. Trimming took 4 bases from V and 2 from J, leaving 12 bases between them. The CDR3 is 15 amino acids. CDR1 and CDR2 from the germline V gene are SGHNT and YYREEE (reference sequence). This chain's CDR3 is CASSLSAVNTGELFF. CDR3 in DNA: TGTGCCAGCAGCCTGTCGGCGGTCAACACCGGGGAGCTGTTTTTT.

This clone has ten or more counts. This rearrangement joins TRBV13 to TRBJ1-1; D is uncertain. The CDR3 sequence is 13 residues long. CDR1 and CDR2 (germline): PRHDT, FYEKMQ (reference sequence). V was clipped by 5 bases and J by 6 bases, with 13 bases between them. In DNA form, the CDR3 reads TGTGCCAGCAGCCGGACGTACCCTCCTGAAGCTTTCTTT. Protein sequence: CASSRTYPPEAFF.

This clone is classed as medium-sized (0.01 to 0.1%). V and J are TRBV6-1 and TRBJ1-1; D call uncertain. Germline values: CDR1 MNHNS, CDR2 SASEGT. This CDR3 has 14 residues. The V end was cut by 10 bases, the J end by 5 bases, with 20 bases between. CDR3: CATTAGRAGTEAFF. In DNA form, the CDR3 reads TGTGCCACCACAGCGGGCAGAGCGGGGACTGAAGCTTTCTTT.

This clone turned up a few times. The identical CDR3 is also encoded by other nucleotide sequences in the sample. This sequence joins TRBV27 and TRBJ2-7; 7 bases map to TRBD2. V shed 4 bases and J 5 bases; nucleotides not matched to a gene: 8. This CDR3 has 14 amino acids. Germline V gene lookup returns CDR1 MNHEY and CDR2 SMNVEV (reference sequence). This chain's CDR3 is CASSSRLAGDEQYF. The CDR3 nucleotides are TGTGCCAGCAGTTCCCGACTAGCCGGAGACGAGCAGTACTTC.

This clone was seen many times. V is TRBV28 and J is TRBJ1-5; D may be TRBD1 (5 bases). Germline V gene data show CDR1 as MDHEN and CDR2 as SYDVKM. Deletions cut 8 bases from V and 5 bases from J, with 13 bases between. This CDR3 is 13 amino acids long. DNA for the CDR3: TGTGCCAGCTTTGGGACCGACCATCAGCCCCAGCATTTT. Its protein is CASFGTDHQPQHF.

This clone has ten or more counts. The rearrangement uses TRBV30 and TRBJ1-1; D is perhaps TRBD1 (5 bases). The CDR3 totals 14 residues. Deletions cut 4 bases from V and 7 bases from J, with 19 bases between. Germline V gene sequence: CDR1 GTSNPN, CDR2 SVGIG (reference sequence). The CDR3 nucleotides are TGTGCCTGGATTCCGGGACGGCCCCCGATTGAAGCTTTCTTT. As protein: CAWIPGRPPIEAFF.

This clone was recorded many times. CDR3 sequence reads: CASSVAQGLNQPQHF. The CDR3 DNA reads TGTGCCAGCAGTGTGGCACAGGGACTGAATCAGCCCCAGCATTTT. V gene TRBV2 combines with J gene TRBJ1-5, with D perhaps matching TRBD1 (6 bases). Per the germline V gene, CDR1 is SNHLY and CDR2 is FYNNEI. The CDR3 contains 15 residues. V was cut by 4 bases and J by 4 bases, with 14 bases left in between.

Regarding this clone: A junction end diverges from the germline sequence, so it may reflect a read error. This chain connects TRBV19 to TRBJ2-2, with a possible D match to TRBD2 (7 bases). This CDR3 is built from 15 residues. Germline CDR1 is LNHDA and CDR2 is SQIVND (reference sequence). CDR3 sequence reads: CASRRFRRGGGELSF. CDR3 coding DNA: TGTGCCAGTAGGCGTTTCCGGAGGGGGGGCGGTGAGCTGTCTTTT.

The gene calls are TRBV27 and TRBJ1-5, with a tentative D call TRBD1 (5 bases). V lost 4 bases and J lost 6, with 13 bases in between. This CDR3 is built from 14 residues. Germline CDR1 and CDR2: MNHEY and SMNVEV (reference sequence). The CDR3 nucleotides read TGTGCCAGCAGTTCCAACCGGGGGGGTCAGCCCCAGCATTTT. Encoded protein: CASSSNRGGQPQHF.

This clone was counted many times. This sequence joins TRBV15 and TRBJ2-7; D is undetermined. The CDR3 is 14 amino acids. Looked up from germline, CDR1 is LNHNV and CDR2 is YYDKDF (reference sequence). Trimming removed 3 bases at V and 3 bases at J, with 12 bases between. CDR3 loop: CATSRGQAGYEQYF. In DNA, the CDR3 is TGTGCCACCAGCAGGGGCCAGGCTGGCTACGAGCAGTACTTC.

This clone was picked up many times. This chain uses TRBV2 with TRBJ1-5; TRBD1 aligns across 9 bases. Germline CDR1 reads SNHLY; CDR2 reads FYNNEI. The CDR3 spans 15 residues. V dropped 7 bases and J dropped 4; count of bases not matched to a gene: 8. DNA for the CDR3: TGTGCCAGCACTATGACAGGGGGGGGAAATCAGCCCCAGCATTTT. It is translated as CASTMTGGGNQPQHF.

This clone was detected a few times. V is TRBV12-3 or TRBV12-4 and J is TRBJ2-5; a possible D gene is TRBD2 (6 bases). V was clipped by 1 base and J by 2 bases, with 14 bases between them. The CDR3 covers 16 residues. CDR3 region: CASSLETGTVQETQYF. The CDR3 nucleotides read TGTGCCAGCAGTTTAGAGACCGGGACTGTTCAAGAGACCCAGTACTTC.

This clone rates as medium-sized. This same CDR3 is encoded by further DNA sequences in the sample. The gene calls are TRBV7-2 and TRBJ2-3; D possibly uses TRBD1 or TRBD2 (5 bases each). The CDR3 contains 15 residues. The V and J ends lost 2 bases and 3 bases respectively, with 12 bases between them. In germline, CDR1 is SGHTA, CDR2 FQGNSA. The CDR3 spells CASSLRTGGTDTQYF. The CDR3 coding sequence is TGTGCCAGCAGCTTACGGACTGGGGGAACAGATACGCAGTATTTT. Full variable domain (rest looked up from reference TRBV7-2 and TRBJ2-3): GAGVSQSPSNKVTEKGKDVELRCDPISGHTALYWYRQSLGQGLEFLIYFQGNSAPDKSGLPSDRFSAERTGGSVSTLTIQRTQQEDSAVYLCASSLRTGGTDTQYFGPGTRLTVL.

In regard to this clone: Germline is not matched at one junction end, which may reflect a read error. The V call is TRBV11-3, the J call TRBJ2-1; 7 positions match TRBD2. Germline CDR1 reads SGHNT; CDR2 reads YENEEA. The CDR3 runs 15 residues. The CDR3 loop is CASSLEGGRYNEQFF. CDR3 coding DNA: TGTGCCAGCAGCTTGGAAGGCGGGAGATACAATGAGCAGTTTTTC.

Only a few counts were recorded for this clone. The chain links TRBV6-1 to TRBJ2-7; 11 nucleotides line up with TRBD2. The CDR3 runs 16 residues. Losses at the gene ends were 6 bases for V and 4 bases for J; bases not matched to a gene: 11. Germline V gives CDR1 MNHNS, CDR2 SASEGT. The CDR3 coding sequence is TGTGCCAGCAGCCTCCCCTTGACTAGCGGGAAGTACGAGCAGTACTTC. Translation gives CASSLPLTSGKYEQYF.

This clone was observed a few times. One junction end does not reproduce the germline sequence, and a read error may be involved. The chain employs TRBV12-3 or TRBV12-4 and TRBJ1-3, with D possibly matching TRBD1 (5 bases). The CDR3 is made up of 11 amino acids. For the CDR3, the DNA is TGTACCAGCAGTCGGGAGACAGCTTTATATTTT. Its translation: CTSSRETALYF.

The table lists this clone with many counts. V is TRBV11-2 and J is TRBJ2-7; TRBD2 aligns across 11 bases. CDR1 and CDR2 (germline): SGHAT, FQNNGV. This CDR3 contains 16 residues. V lost 5 bases to trimming and J lost 7 bases; unmatched junction nucleotides: 13. CDR3 in DNA: TGTGCCAGCAGCCCCTACGGACTAGCGGGTCAGGATGAGCAGTACTTC. Encoded protein: CASSPYGLAGQDEQYF.

This clone showed up many times. The J gene is TRBJ1-2, the V gene TRBV5-1; 11 nucleotides align to TRBD1. Trimming removed 0 bases from V and 5 bases from J; junction bases left unmatched: 6. Germline V CDR1 and CDR2: SGHRS, YFSETQ. This CDR3 is 16 amino acids long. Here the CDR3 reads CASSLGSGTGGYGYTF. DNA of the CDR3: TGCGCCAGCAGCTTGGGGTCCGGGACAGGGGGATATGGCTACACCTTC.

About this clone: Likely a read error: the CDR3 ends without its conserved phenylalanine or tryptophan. V usage is TRBV27 and J usage is TRBJ1-1, with D unresolved. Germline V gene sequence: CDR1 MNHEY, CDR2 SMNVEV (reference sequence). V lost 7 bases to trimming and J lost 7 bases, with 19 bases between them. This CDR3 is 14 amino acids long. CDR3 nucleotides: TGTGCCAGCACCTTCAGTGGAATCGAGGTTGAAGCTTTCTCT. It encodes CASTFSGIEVEAFS.

This clone was observed many times. A read error may be the cause here, since a much bigger clone is one base away. The chain links TRBV10-3 to TRBJ2-1; D gene uncertain. Germline loops: CDR1 ENHRY, CDR2 SYGVKD. The CDR3 spans 11 residues. Trimming pared 6 bases from V and 8 bases from J, leaving 8 bases between. For the CDR3, the DNA is TGTGCCATCAGGGGTAGCCATGAGCAGTTCTTC. Its translation: CAIRGSHEQFF.

This clone has only a few counts. Other DNA sequences of this sample code for an identical CDR3. V is TRBV6-1 and J is TRBJ1-2, with TRBD1 matching over 9 bases. The CDR3 spans 15 residues. J gave up 5 bases and V 0 bases, and 4 bases lay outside the gene matches. CDR1 and CDR2 (germline): MNHNS, SASEGT. DNA of the CDR3: TGTGCCAGCAGTGAAGCTGGACAGGGGAGGTATGGCTACACCTTC. It codes for CASSEAGQGRYGYTF.

This clone came up a few times. This rearrangement joins TRBV6-5 to TRBJ2-1; the D is unclear. CDR3 length: 15 amino acids. Germline V CDR1 and CDR2: MNHEY, SVGAGI. The V gene lost 0 bases and the J gene lost 6 bases, with 12 bases spanning the gap. For the CDR3, the DNA is TGTGCCAGCAGTTACTCGACGTCGAACCCCAATGAGCAGTTCTTC. It yields the protein CASSYSTSNPNEQFF.

Within the sample, this clone is medium-sized (0.01 to 0.1%). V and J are TRBV6-1 and TRBJ2-2, with D perhaps TRBD2 (6 bases). The germline V gene encodes CDR1 MNHNS and CDR2 SASEGT. V was shortened by 6 bases and J by 3 bases, with 11 bases between the two germline ends. The CDR3 loop spans 14 amino acids. The CDR3 here is CASRRWEDTGELFF. In DNA form, the CDR3 reads TGTGCCAGCAGGAGATGGGAGGACACCGGGGAGCTGTTTTTT.